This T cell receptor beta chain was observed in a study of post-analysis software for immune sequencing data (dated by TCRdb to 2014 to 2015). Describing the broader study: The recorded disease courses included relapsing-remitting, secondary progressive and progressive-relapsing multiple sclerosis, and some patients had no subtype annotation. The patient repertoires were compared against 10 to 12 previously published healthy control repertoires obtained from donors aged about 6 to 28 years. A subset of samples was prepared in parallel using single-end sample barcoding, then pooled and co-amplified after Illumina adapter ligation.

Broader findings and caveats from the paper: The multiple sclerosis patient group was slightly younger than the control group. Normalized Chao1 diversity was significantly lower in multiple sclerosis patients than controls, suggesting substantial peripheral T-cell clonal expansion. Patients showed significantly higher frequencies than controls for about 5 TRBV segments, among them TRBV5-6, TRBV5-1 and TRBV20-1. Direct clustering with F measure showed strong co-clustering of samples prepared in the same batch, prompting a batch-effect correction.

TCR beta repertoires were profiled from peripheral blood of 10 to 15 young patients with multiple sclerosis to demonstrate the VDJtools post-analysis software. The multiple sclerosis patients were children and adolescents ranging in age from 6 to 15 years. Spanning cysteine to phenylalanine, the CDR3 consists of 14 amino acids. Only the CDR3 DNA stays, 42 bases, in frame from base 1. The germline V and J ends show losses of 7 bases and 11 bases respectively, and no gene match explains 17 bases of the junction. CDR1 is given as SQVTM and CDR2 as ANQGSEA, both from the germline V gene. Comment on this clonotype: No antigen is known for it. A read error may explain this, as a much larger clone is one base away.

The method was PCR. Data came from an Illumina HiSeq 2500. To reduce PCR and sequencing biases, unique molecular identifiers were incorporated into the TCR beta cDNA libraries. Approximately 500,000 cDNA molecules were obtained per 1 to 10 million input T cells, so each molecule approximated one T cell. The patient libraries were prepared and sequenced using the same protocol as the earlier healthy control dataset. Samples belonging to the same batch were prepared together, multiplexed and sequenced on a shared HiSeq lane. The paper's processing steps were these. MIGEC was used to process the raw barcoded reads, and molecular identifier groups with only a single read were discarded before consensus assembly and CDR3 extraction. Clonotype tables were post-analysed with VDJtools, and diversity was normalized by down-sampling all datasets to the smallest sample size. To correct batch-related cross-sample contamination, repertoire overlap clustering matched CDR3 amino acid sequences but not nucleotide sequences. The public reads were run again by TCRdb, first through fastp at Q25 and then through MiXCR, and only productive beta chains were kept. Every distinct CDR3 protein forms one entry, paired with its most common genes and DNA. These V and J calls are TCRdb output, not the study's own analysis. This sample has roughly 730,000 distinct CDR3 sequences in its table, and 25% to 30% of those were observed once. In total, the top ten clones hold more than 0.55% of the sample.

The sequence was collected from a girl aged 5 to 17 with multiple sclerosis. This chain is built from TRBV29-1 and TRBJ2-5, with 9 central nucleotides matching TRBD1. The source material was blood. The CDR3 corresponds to CSGGQTGGIYVQYF. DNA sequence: TGCAGCGGTGGGCAAACAGGGGGCATCTACGTGCAGTACTTC.